The 24 T cell receptor beta chains below come from one sample, sequenced in a study of cytomegalovirus exposure and HLA in healthy donors. The primer mix had 60 Vbeta and 13 Jbeta primers. Profiled with immunoSEQ multiplex PCR; TCRdb holds only in-frame clones, not every one. The sample carries approximately 150,000 clones, around 75% recorded once. The sequencing sample was made of PBMCs. These receptors all come from a man between 18 and 29 years old in good health and CMV-seropositive.

The table lists this clone with a few counts. This sequence joins TRBV5-1 and TRBJ2-3; 13 nucleotides agree with TRBD2. CDR3 length: 16 residues. After removal of 0 bases from V and 3 bases from J, the junction contained 1 base not matched to a gene. Germline loops: CDR1 SGHRS, CDR2 YFSETQ. CDR3 nucleotide sequence: TGCGCCAGCAGCTTGGAGACTAGCGGGAGGACAGATACGCAGTATTTT. It translates to CASSLETSGRTDTQYF.

This clone was observed a few times. The chain carries TRBV7-9 and TRBJ2-3; D is undetermined. Germline V gene data show CDR1 as SEHNR and CDR2 as FQNEAQ (reference sequence). Trimming removed 3 bases at V and 3 bases at J, with 10 bases between. This CDR3 region has 14 residues. The CDR3 DNA reads as TGTGCCAGCAGCTTCGATGGTCGGACAGATACGCAGTATTTT. It specifies CASSFDGRTDTQYF.

Points on this clone: Germline and junction disagree at one end, which may indicate a read error. The DNA of the CDR3 is TGTTCCAGCAGTTACTCCAGGTTGACTAATGAAAAACTGTTTTTT. This sequence encodes CSSSYSRLTNEKLFF. The genes are TRBV6-6 and TRBJ1-4; unclear D gene. This CDR3 is built from 15 residues. Looked up from germline, CDR1 is MNHNY and CDR2 is SVGAGI (reference sequence).

This chain links TRBV2 with TRBJ1-5; D is ambiguous. Trimming removed 6 bases from V and 3 bases from J, with 15 bases in between. The CDR3 is made up of 15 amino acids. From germline, CDR1 is SNHLY and CDR2 FYNNEI. In DNA, the CDR3 is TGTGCCAGCAGCCCCCCGCCGGGTTCCAATCAGCCCCAGCATTTT. Protein sequence: CASSPPPGSNQPQHF.

The gene calls are TRBV18 and TRBJ1-4; D call uncertain. Germline loops: CDR1 KGHSH, CDR2 LQKENI. This CDR3 has 12 residues. With 5 bases removed from V and 8 bases from J, the gap between germline ends came to 9 bases. The CDR3 DNA reads TGTGCCAGCTCAACCGGGAGCGAAAAACTGTTTTTT. Translated: CASSTGSEKLFF.

J is TRBJ2-7 and V is TRBV7-2; D is unresolved. The CDR3 is 15 amino acids. CDR1 and CDR2 (germline): SGHTA, FQGNSA. The ends were cut back, 4 bases at V and 0 bases at J, with 13 bases in the middle. The CDR3, as DNA: TGTGCCAGCAGCTATTTCGGGTGGAGCTCCTACGAGCAGTACTTC. This encodes CASSYFGWSSYEQYF.

This clone appeared a single time. The V and J genes are TRBV15 and TRBJ1-2; D uncertain. Trimming cost V 0 bases and J 8 bases, with 7 bases left between them. The CDR3 totals 12 residues. CDR1 and CDR2 (germline): LNHNV, YYDKDF (reference sequence). CDR3 sequence (DNA): TGTGCCACCAGCAGAGACGCGATGGGCTACACCTTC. Residues: CATSRDAMGYTF.

The genes are TRBV5-4 and TRBJ1-2; no clear D gene. The germline gives CDR1 SGHNT, CDR2 YYREEE (reference sequence). The CDR3 totals 15 residues. The V end was cut by 0 bases, the J end by 3 bases, with 12 bases between. The CDR3 loop reads CASSLAASIDYGYTF. The CDR3, as DNA: TGTGCCAGCAGCTTGGCAGCGTCTATAGACTATGGCTACACCTTC.

With regard to this clone: Relative to the germline gene, one junction end is altered; a read error may explain this. The chain carries TRBV6-1 and TRBJ2-7, with 7 bases aligning to TRBD2. CDR1 is MNHNS, CDR2 SASEGT, per germline. This CDR3 contains 13 residues. CDR3 sequence: CASSEAIVTSATF. In DNA form, the CDR3 reads TGTGCCAGCAGTGAAGCCATCGTCACTAGCGCGACCTTC.

This clone was found once. The V and J genes are TRBV11-2 and TRBJ2-7; 10 nucleotides line up with TRBD2. CDR3 length: 14 residues. Germline V CDR1 and CDR2: SGHAT, FQNNGV. After removal of 7 bases from V and 4 bases from J, the junction contained 7 bases not matched to a gene. In nucleotides, the CDR3 is TGTGCCAGCAAGCCGGGACTAGCGCTTTACGAGCAGTACTTC. It is translated as CASKPGLALYEQYF.

This chain links TRBV11-2 with TRBJ1-1; D call uncertain. Per germline, CDR1 SGHAT and CDR2 FQNNGV. The CDR3 runs to 16 residues. Trimming stripped 1 base from V and 2 bases from J, with 14 bases between. CDR3 bases: TGTGCCAGCAGCTTAGTTCCCGGACTGACTAACACTGAAGCTTTCTTT. The encoded protein is CASSLVPGLTNTEAFF.

This chain joins TRBV4-2 and TRBJ2-7; 9 bases fit TRBD2. The CDR3 is 15 residues long. The germline V gene has CDR1 LGHNA and CDR2 YNFKEQ. V shed 1 base, J shed 4 bases, and the junction held 5 bases outside the gene matches. The CDR3 here is CASSQGVAGVYEQYF. The CDR3 DNA reads as TGTGCCAGCAGCCAAGGGGTAGCGGGGGTATACGAGCAGTACTTC.

A remark on this clone: Other DNA variants within this sample encode the same CDR3. The chain couples TRBV5-1 to TRBJ2-7; a weak D match, TRBD1 (5 bases). CDR3 length: 14 residues. Between the trimmed V and J ends, which lost 0 bases and 2 bases, there was a span of 9 bases. Germline values: CDR1 SGHRS, CDR2 YFSETQ. CDR3: CASSLAGRAYEQYF. The CDR3, as DNA: TGCGCCAGCAGCTTGGCCGGCAGGGCCTACGAGCAGTACTTC.

The gene calls are TRBV19 and TRBJ2-4; D is possibly TRBD2 (6 bases). V dropped 2 bases and J dropped 3 bases, with 11 bases sitting between them. The germline gives CDR1 LNHDA, CDR2 SQIVND (reference sequence). The CDR3 spans 15 residues. CDR3 protein: CASSIRGNDKNIQYF. As DNA, the CDR3 is TGTGCCAGTAGTATACGCGGGAATGACAAAAACATTCAGTACTTC.

In its sample, this clone was seen a few times. This chain links TRBV6-5 with TRBJ1-1, with TRBD1 matching 9 bases. Germline-derived CDR1 and CDR2 are MNHEY and SVGAGI. The CDR3 runs 15 residues. The V gene end was trimmed by 2 bases and the J gene end by 5 bases; junction bases not matched to a gene: 6. The DNA for the CDR3 is TGTGCCAGCAGTTACGTACAGGGGGCGCGGACTGAAGCTTTCTTT. It specifies CASSYVQGARTEAFF.

The rearrangement joins TRBV18 to TRBJ1-1, with D perhaps TRBD1 (6 bases). V was clipped by 3 bases and J by 0 bases, with 14 bases between them. This CDR3 contains 16 residues. The germline CDR1 and CDR2 sequences are KGHSH and LQKENI. CDR3 DNA sequence: TGTGCCAGCTCACCCGGACAGAACCTCATGAACACTGAAGCTTTCTTT. Translating gives CASSPGQNLMNTEAFF.

The V call is TRBV27, the J call TRBJ1-5; 8 bases are a match to TRBD1. CDR1 MNHEY and CDR2 SMNVEV come from the germline V gene (reference sequence). CDR3 length: 16 residues. J lost 5 bases, V lost 6 bases, and 12 bases had no gene match. CDR3: CASSLGRTGSDQPQHF. The CDR3 DNA is TGTGCCAGCAGCCTCGGGCGGACAGGGTCCGATCAGCCCCAGCATTTT.

The chain joins TRBV25-1 to TRBJ2-5; 8 nucleotides align to TRBD2. This CDR3 is 16 amino acids long. The trim removed 4 bases at V and 3 bases at J, leaving 10 bases unmatched. Germline V lookup: CDR1 MGHDK, CDR2 SYGVNS. The CDR3 loop is CASSAGTRAQEETQYF. The CDR3, as DNA: TGTGCCAGCAGTGCCGGGACTAGAGCCCAAGAAGAGACCCAGTACTTC. The full variable domain, in which reference TRBV25-1 and TRBJ2-5 provide the parts outside the CDR3, is EADIYQTPRYLVIGTGKKITLECSQTMGHDKMYWYQQDPGMELHLIHYSYGVNSTEKGDLSSESTVSRIRTEHFPLTLESARPSHTSQYLCASSAGTRAQEETQYFGPGTRLLVL.

The J gene is TRBJ1-1, the V gene TRBV6-4; 7 bases map to TRBD1. Germline V CDR1 and CDR2: MRHNA, SNTAGT. The ends lost 9 bases at V and 0 bases at J; junction bases unmatched: 22. The CDR3 totals 19 residues. Here the CDR3 reads CARRLGTDNPCPLNTEAFF. The CDR3, as DNA: TGTGCCAGGAGACTCGGGACAGACAACCCTTGTCCCCTGAACACTGAAGCTTTCTTT.

The gene calls are TRBV5-1 and TRBJ2-3, with a tentative D call TRBD2 (6 bases). This CDR3 is 14 amino acids long. V lost 3 bases and J 7 bases, leaving 15 bases between the germline ends. In germline, CDR1 is SGHRS, CDR2 YFSETQ. This CDR3 reads CASSSGTGVNTQYF. In DNA form, the CDR3 reads TGCGCCAGCAGCTCCGGGACGGGGGTTAATACGCAGTATTTT.

The chain recombines TRBV7-2 with TRBJ2-3; 11 nucleotides match TRBD2. This CDR3 comprises 16 residues. V shed 5 bases and J 3 bases; nucleotides not matched to a gene: 7. The germline V gene encodes CDR1 SGHTA and CDR2 FQGNSA. DNA for the CDR3: TGTGCCAGCAGCCTCTTAGCGGGAGGGGGGACAGATACGCAGTATTTT. This gives the protein CASSLLAGGGTDTQYF.

The chain joins TRBV28 to TRBJ2-7; D perhaps matches TRBD2 (6 bases). Germline V gives CDR1 MDHEN, CDR2 SYDVKM. Between the trimmed V and J ends, which lost 7 bases and 6 bases, there was a span of 16 bases. The CDR3 has 13 residues. CDR3: CASTSEGVGEQYF. The CDR3 coding sequence is TGTGCCAGCACCTCGGAGGGAGTCGGCGAGCAGTACTTC.

J is TRBJ2-5 and V is TRBV5-1, with 8 bases fitting TRBD2. The last part of the DNA fits TRBJ2-7 better; the J call may be wrong. The CDR3 is made up of 15 amino acids. Per the germline V gene, CDR1 is SGHRS and CDR2 is YFSETQ. The CDR3 DNA follows: TGCGCCAGCAGCTTAGGCTATAGCGGGACCTACGAGCAGTACTTC. Translated: CASSLGYSGTYEQYF.

On this clone itself: In the same sample, other DNA sequences code for this CDR3. This chain connects TRBV20-1 to TRBJ2-5; D gene unclear. Deletions cut 0 bases from V and 9 bases from J, with 8 bases between. Germline assignment: CDR1 DFQATT and CDR2 SNEGSKA (reference sequence). The CDR3 has 11 residues. The CDR3 spells CSARDRRAQYF. For the CDR3, the DNA is TGCAGTGCTAGAGATCGACGGGCCCAGTACTTC.